This TCR beta chain was identified during a study of CD8 T cells in Susac syndrome. The RNA input was roughly 0.45 to 1 ug, and it was reverse transcribed with random hexamers. The immunoSEQ assay covered 54 Vbeta and 13 Jbeta segments for CDR3. TCRdb reanalysed the immunoSEQ multiplex PCR reads using MiXCR and keeps one entry per CDR3 protein. The top ten hold 0.09% to 0.12% of the sample, which has about 210,000 distinct CDR3 sequences, approximately 93% seen once. The germline gives CDR1 SGHRS, CDR2 YFSETQ. The CDR3 runs 15 residues. The V gene lost 0 bases and the J gene lost 7 bases, with 14 bases spanning the gap.

This TCR was recovered from a human donor in good health. What was sequenced was CD4+ T cells from PBMCs. The chain employs TRBV5-1 and TRBJ2-4; tentatively, D is TRBD2 (5 bases). The CDR3 region has the DNA TGCGCCAGCAGCTTGGGTGATGGAGGATCGAACATTCAGTACTTC. Translation gives CASSLGDGGSNIQYF.